The subject of this entry is one T cell receptor (beta chain). What it binds is unknown. CDR1 is MDHEN and CDR2 is SYDVKM in the germline V gene. V gave up 8 bases and J gave up 0 bases, with 11 bases separating them. The CDR3 has 13 amino acids. Sequenced by immunoSEQ multiplex PCR; TCRdb stores in-frame clones only, minus some. This table has more than 95,000 clones, about 87% appearing once. The data derive from a study of T cell responses to AZD1222 COVID-19 vaccine. Study-wide results and limits: Reports say nearly half of spike-specific TCRs go after unmutated variant regions. The donors showed a predominance of white British ancestry and of females, with possible underestimation of clonal diversity. Increases in Spike-specific TCR breadth and depth were seen after two AZD1222 doses. Spike was spanned by vaccine-associated CD4 TCRs, which were dominant at 160-218 and 743-854.

The chain recombines TRBV28 with TRBJ2-7; D might be TRBD1 (6 bases). Sequenced here: peripheral blood, sampled on day 0 of AZD1222 vaccination. The TCR sequence derives from an adult in good health. CDR3 protein: CASGPDSSYEQYF. For the CDR3, the DNA is TGTGCCAGCGGGCCGGACAGCTCCTACGAGCAGTACTTC.